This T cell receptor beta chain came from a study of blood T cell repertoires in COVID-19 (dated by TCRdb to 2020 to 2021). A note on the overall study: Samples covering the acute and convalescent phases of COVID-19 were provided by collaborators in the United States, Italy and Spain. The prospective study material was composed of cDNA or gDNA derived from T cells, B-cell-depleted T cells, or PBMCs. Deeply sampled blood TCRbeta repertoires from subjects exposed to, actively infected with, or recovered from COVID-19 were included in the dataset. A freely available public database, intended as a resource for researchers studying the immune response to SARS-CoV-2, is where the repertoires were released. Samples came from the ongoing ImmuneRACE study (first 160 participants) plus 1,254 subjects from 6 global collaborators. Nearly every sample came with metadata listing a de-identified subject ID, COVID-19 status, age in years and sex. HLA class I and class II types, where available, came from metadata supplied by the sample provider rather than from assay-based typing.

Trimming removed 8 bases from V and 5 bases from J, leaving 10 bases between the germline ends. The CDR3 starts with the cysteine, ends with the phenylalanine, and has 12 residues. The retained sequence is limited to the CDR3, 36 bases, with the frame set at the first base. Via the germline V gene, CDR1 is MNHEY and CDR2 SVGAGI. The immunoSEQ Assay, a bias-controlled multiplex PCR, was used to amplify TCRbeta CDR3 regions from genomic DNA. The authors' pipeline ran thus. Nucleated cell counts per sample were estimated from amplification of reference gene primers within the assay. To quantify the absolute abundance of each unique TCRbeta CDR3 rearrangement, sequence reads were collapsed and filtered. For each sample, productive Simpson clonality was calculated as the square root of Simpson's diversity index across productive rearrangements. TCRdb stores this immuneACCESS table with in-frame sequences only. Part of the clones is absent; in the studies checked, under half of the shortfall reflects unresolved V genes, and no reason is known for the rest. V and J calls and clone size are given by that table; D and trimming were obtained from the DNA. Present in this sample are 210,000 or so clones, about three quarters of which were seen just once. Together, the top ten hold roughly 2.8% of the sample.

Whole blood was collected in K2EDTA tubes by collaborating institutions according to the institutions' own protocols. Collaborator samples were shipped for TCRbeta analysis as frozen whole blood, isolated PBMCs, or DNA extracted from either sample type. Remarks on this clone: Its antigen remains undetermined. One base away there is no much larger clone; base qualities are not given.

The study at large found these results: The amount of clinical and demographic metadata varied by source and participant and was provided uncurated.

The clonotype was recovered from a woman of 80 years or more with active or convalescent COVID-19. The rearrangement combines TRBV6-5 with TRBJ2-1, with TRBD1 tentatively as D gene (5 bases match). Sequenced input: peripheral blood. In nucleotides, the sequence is TGTGCCAGCCGAAGACAGCACAATGAGCAGTTCTTC. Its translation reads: CASRRQHNEQFF.